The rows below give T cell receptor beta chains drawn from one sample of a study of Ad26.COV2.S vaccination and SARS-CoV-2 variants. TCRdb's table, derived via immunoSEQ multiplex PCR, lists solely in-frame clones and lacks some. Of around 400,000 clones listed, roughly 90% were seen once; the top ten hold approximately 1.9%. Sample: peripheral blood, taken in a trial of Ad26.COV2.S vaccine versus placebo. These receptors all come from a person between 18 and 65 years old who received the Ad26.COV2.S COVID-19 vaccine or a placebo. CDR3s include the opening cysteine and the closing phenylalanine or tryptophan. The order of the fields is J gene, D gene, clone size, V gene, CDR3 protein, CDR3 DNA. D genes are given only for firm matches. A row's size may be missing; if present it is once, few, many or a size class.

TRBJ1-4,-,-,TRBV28,CASSLVGEKLFF,TGTGCCAGCAGTTTAGTTGGGGAAAAACTGTTTTTT
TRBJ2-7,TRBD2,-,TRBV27,CASSRGLAGVSYEQYF,TGTGCCAGCAGCCGGGGACTAGCGGGAGTCTCCTACGAGCAGTACTTC
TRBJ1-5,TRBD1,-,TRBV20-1,CSASHRGEGSQHF,TGCAGTGCTAGTCACAGGGGGGAGGGGTCCCAGCATTTT
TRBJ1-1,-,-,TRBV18,CASSPPGRPNTEAFF,TGTGCCAGCTCACCCCCCGGCCGGCCAAACACTGAAGCTTTCTTT
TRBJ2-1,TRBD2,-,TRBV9,CASSPRGGLAGQSSYNEQFF,TGTGCCAGCAGCCCACGGGGGGGACTAGCGGGACAGAGCTCCTACAATGAGCAGTTCTTC
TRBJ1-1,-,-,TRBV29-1,CSASFRGLAEAFF,TGCAGCGCCAGTTTCCGGGGCCTGGCTGAAGCTTTCTTT
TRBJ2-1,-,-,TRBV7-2,CASSLAAGGNYNEQFF,TGTGCCAGCAGCTTAGCTGCGGGTGGAAACTACAATGAGCAGTTCTTC
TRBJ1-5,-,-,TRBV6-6,CASSGVRGVAQHF,TGTGCCAGCAGTGGGGTACGCGGCGTGGCCCAGCATTTT
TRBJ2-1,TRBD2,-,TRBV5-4,CASSLSLSGSPYNEQFF,TGTGCCAGCAGCTTGTCCCTTAGCGGGAGTCCATACAATGAGCAGTTCTTC
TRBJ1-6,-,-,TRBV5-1,CASSLEPASSYNSPLHF,TGCGCCAGCAGCTTGGAACCAGCCAGCTCCTATAATTCACCCCTCCACTTT
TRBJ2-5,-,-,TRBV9,CASSVKGLQETQYF,TGTGCCAGCAGCGTAAAAGGGTTACAAGAGACCCAGTACTTC
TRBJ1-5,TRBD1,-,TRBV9,CASSVGDRQRPQHF,TGTGCCAGCAGCGTGGGGGACAGACAACGGCCCCAGCATTTT
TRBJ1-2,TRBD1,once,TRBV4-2,CASSQAGTGDSYGYTF,TGTGCCAGCAGCCAAGCCGGGACAGGGGATTCCTATGGCTACACCTTC
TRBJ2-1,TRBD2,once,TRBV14,CASSQDPAWWGGNEQFF,TGTGCCAGCAGCCAAGATCCAGCGTGGTGGGGGGGAAATGAGCAGTTCTTC
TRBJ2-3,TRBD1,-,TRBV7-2,CASSFGQGDAQYF,TGTGCCAGCAGCTTCGGACAGGGGGATGCGCAGTATTTT
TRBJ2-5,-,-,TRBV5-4,CASSPRDGETQYF,TGTGCCAGCAGCCCCCGGGATGGGGAGACCCAGTACTTC
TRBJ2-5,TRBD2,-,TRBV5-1,CASSPRTSEQTQYF,TGCGCCAGCAGCCCCCGGACTAGTGAACAGACCCAGTACTTC
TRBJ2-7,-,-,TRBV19,CASSLGFSYEQYF,TGTGCCAGTTCGCTCGGGTTCTCCTACGAGCAGTACTTC
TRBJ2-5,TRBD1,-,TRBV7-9,CASSLPGQGRETQYF,TGTGCCAGCAGCTTACCGGGACAGGGGAGAGAGACCCAGTACTTC
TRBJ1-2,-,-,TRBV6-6,CASSYDQGIYGYTF,TGTGCCAGCAGTTACGACCAGGGAATCTATGGCTACACCTTC
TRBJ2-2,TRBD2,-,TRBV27,CASRLGGGSFTGELFF,TGTGCCAGCAGGCTCGGCGGGGGGAGCTTCACCGGGGAGCTGTTTTTT
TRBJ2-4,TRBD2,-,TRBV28,CASRKTIGLAGPLSHIQYF,TGTGCCAGCAGGAAGACGATCGGACTAGCGGGTCCGCTCTCCCACATTCAGTACTTC
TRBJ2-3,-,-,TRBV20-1,CSASWADTQYF,TGCAGTGCTAGCTGGGCAGATACGCAGTATTTT
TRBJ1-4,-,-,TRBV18,CASSPPGLTEKLFF,TGTGCCAGCTCACCACCCGGACTTACTGAAAAACTGTTTTTT
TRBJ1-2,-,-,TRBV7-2,CASSLGGGNGYTF,TGTGCCAGCAGCTTAGGGGGAGGTAATGGCTACACCTTC
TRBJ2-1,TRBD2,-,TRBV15,CATSRDDVRGGSEQFF,TGTGCCACCAGCAGAGATGACGTTCGGGGCGGGAGTGAGCAGTTCTTC
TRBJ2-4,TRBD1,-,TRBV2,CASRGQLAKNIQYF,TGTGCCAGCAGGGGACAGCTAGCCAAAAACATTCAGTACTTC
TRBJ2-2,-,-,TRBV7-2,CASSLSLGTSGGELFF,TGTGCCAGCAGCTTAAGCCTCGGGACATCTGGGGGGGAGCTGTTTTTT
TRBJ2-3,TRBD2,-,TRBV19,CASSIASGSPDTQYF,TGTGCCAGTAGTATAGCTAGCGGGAGCCCAGATACGCAGTATTTT
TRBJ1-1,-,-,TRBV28,CASRVTMNTEAFF,TGTGCCAGCAGGGTGACAATGAACACTGAAGCTTTCTTT
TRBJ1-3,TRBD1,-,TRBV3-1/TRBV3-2,CASSRAGTGADTIYF,TGTGCCAGCAGCCGGGCCGGGACAGGGGCGGACACCATATATTTT
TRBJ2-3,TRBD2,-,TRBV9,CASSVALSGSIPDTQYF,TGTGCCAGCAGCGTAGCTCTTAGCGGGAGTATTCCAGATACGCAGTATTTT
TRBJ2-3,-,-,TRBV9,CASSADRSTDTQYF,TGTGCCAGCAGCGCAGACCGCTCCACAGATACGCAGTATTTT
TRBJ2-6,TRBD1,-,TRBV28,CASSFRQGKSGANVLTF,TGTGCCAGCAGTTTCAGACAGGGGAAGTCTGGGGCCAACGTCCTGACTTTC
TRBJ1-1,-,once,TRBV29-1,CSVAFSTEAFF,TGCAGCGTCGCGTTTAGCACTGAAGCTTTCTTT